A single sample is the source of the 27 T cell receptor beta chains below, sequenced in a study of control samples from healthy donors and cancer patients. Profiling relied on immunoSEQ multiplex PCR, and the TCRdb table lists in-frame clones only, not all of them. The repertoire has some 120,000 clones, about 92% of them found once; the top ten carry 1.5% to 2%. The material sequenced was PBMCs. The origin of the receptors is a man between 45 and 60 years old with head and neck cancer.

This sequence joins TRBV2 and TRBJ2-7; D is possibly TRBD1 (6 bases). Germline V gene lookup returns CDR1 SNHLY and CDR2 FYNNEI. The CDR3 consists of 15 residues. V lost 6 bases to trimming and J lost 4 bases, with 19 bases between them. This CDR3 is CASSPTGTAQYEQYF. CDR3 DNA: TGTGCCAGCAGCCCGACAGGTACTGCTCAGTACGAGCAGTACTTC.

The chain links TRBV18 to TRBJ1-3; D call uncertain. Looked up from germline, CDR1 is KGHSH and CDR2 is LQKENI. V lost 2 bases, J lost 2 bases, and 7 bases lay in between. The CDR3 runs 14 residues. The CDR3 sequence is CASSPGFTGNTIYF. The CDR3 coding sequence is TGTGCCAGCTCACCAGGATTCACTGGAAACACCATATATTTT.

The CDR3 region has the DNA TGTGCCAGCAGTCGTGACAGGGCGCAGCCCCAGCATTTT. Protein: CASSRDRAQPQHF. This chain uses TRBV28 with TRBJ1-5; 7 bases fit TRBD1. The CDR3 runs to 13 residues. Germline V gene data show CDR1 as MDHEN and CDR2 as SYDVKM. The ends lost 5 bases at V and 7 bases at J; junction bases unmatched: 5. The variable domain in full, with the rest retrieved from reference TRBV28 and TRBJ1-5, is DVKVTQSSRYLVKRTGEKVFLECVQDMDHENMFWYRQDPGLGLRLIYFSYDVKMKEKGDIPEGYSVSREKKERFSLILESASTNQTSMYLCASSRDRAQPQHFGDGTRLSIL.

This chain joins TRBV3-1 (or the pseudogene TRBV3-2) and TRBJ2-3; TRBD2 aligns across 8 bases. J gave up 2 bases and V 4 bases, and 5 bases lay outside the gene matches. CDR1 and CDR2 (germline): LGHDT, YNNKEL (reference sequence). This CDR3 contains 15 residues. In nucleotides, the CDR3 is TGTGCCAGCAGCCGGGGACTAGTTGTCACAGATACGCAGTATTTT. This codes for CASSRGLVVTDTQYF.

This chain connects TRBV7-7 to TRBJ2-3, with 11 positions matching TRBD2. Germline V gives CDR1 SSHAT, CDR2 FNYEAQ (reference sequence). The J segment lost 14 bases and the V segment lost 5 bases, leaving 9 bases of the junction unmatched. The CDR3 sequence is 13 residues long. The CDR3 loop is CASSPGTSGRGYF. The CDR3 coding sequence is TGTGCCAGCAGCCCCGGGACTAGCGGCAGAGGGTATTTT.

The chain combines TRBV18 with TRBJ1-5; no firm D call. Trimming left V 4 bases short and J 6 bases short, with 10 bases between. The germline CDR1 and CDR2 sequences are KGHSH and LQKENI. The CDR3 spans 13 residues. The CDR3 sequence: CASSLGATQPQHF. DNA of the CDR3: TGTGCCAGCTCACTTGGTGCGACTCAGCCCCAGCATTTT.

This chain joins TRBV7-2 and TRBJ2-2, with 8 bases that match TRBD1. The V gene's germline CDR1 is SGHTA and CDR2 FQGNSA. V was pared by 0 bases and J by 5 bases, with 5 bases of the junction left unmatched. The CDR3 runs 16 residues. CDR3 region: CASSLAQGARTGELFF. CDR3 sequence (DNA): TGTGCCAGCAGCTTAGCGCAGGGGGCGCGAACCGGGGAGCTGTTTTTT.

The V call is TRBV11-2, the J call TRBJ2-3, with D possibly being TRBD2 (5 bases). Trimming took off 1 base at V and 3 bases at J, with 11 bases between the two ends. Germline V gene lookup returns CDR1 SGHAT and CDR2 FQNNGV. The CDR3 extends over 15 amino acids. CDR3 DNA: TGTGCCAGCAGCTTAGTGGGCCAGCGGACAGATACGCAGTATTTT. It specifies CASSLVGQRTDTQYF.

This chain joins TRBV28 and TRBJ2-7; D is ambiguous. V was pared by 5 bases and J by 3 bases, with 8 bases between. The CDR3 covers 12 residues. Germline V gene lookup returns CDR1 MDHEN and CDR2 SYDVKM. The CDR3 DNA follows: TGTGCCAGCAGTCGCAGGCTCTACGAGCAGTACTTC. Translation gives CASSRRLYEQYF.

The rearrangement joins TRBV3-1 (or the pseudogene TRBV3-2) to TRBJ1-4; tentative D call: TRBD1 (5 bases). The germline CDR1 and CDR2 sequences are LGHDT and YNNKEL (reference sequence). The CDR3 consists of 18 residues. Deletions cut 4 bases from V and 8 bases from J, with 26 bases between. The CDR3 region is CASSPGPGTQPKGEKLFF. The DNA for the CDR3 is TGTGCCAGCAGCCCAGGGCCTGGGACCCAGCCCAAGGGAGAAAAACTGTTTTTT.

The V call is TRBV13, the J call TRBJ2-1, with 10 bases identical to TRBD2. CDR1 PRHDT and CDR2 FYEKMQ come from the germline V gene (reference sequence). The trim removed 4 bases at V and 3 bases at J, leaving 3 bases unmatched. The CDR3 has 15 amino acids. The CDR3 DNA reads TGTGCCAGCAGCTCCGGACTAGCGGACTACAATGAGCAGTTCTTC. The encoded protein is CASSSGLADYNEQFF.

This clone appeared a few times. The chain joins TRBV10-2 to TRBJ2-5, with TRBD2 identical over 7 bases. The V gene's germline CDR1 is WSHSY and CDR2 SAAADI. The trim removed 6 bases at V and 4 bases at J, leaving 8 bases unmatched. This CDR3 has 14 amino acids. The CDR3 DNA reads as TGCGCCAGCAGAAGGGACTACCCCCGAGAGACCCAGTACTTC. It is translated as CASRRDYPRETQYF.

This clone occurred once. V usage is TRBV7-8 and J usage is TRBJ2-5; D gene unclear. This CDR3 contains 14 residues. Germline CDR1 reads SGHVS; CDR2 reads FQNEAQ. V was pared by 5 bases and J by 1 base, with 11 bases between. As DNA, the CDR3 is TGTGCCAGCAGCCCTCGACGGACCCAAGAGACCCAGTACTTC. It specifies CASSPRRTQETQYF.

The V and J genes are TRBV19 and TRBJ1-4; the D gene is possibly TRBD1 (5 bases). Germline V gene sequence: CDR1 LNHDA, CDR2 SQIVND (reference sequence). The CDR3 has 15 residues. V lost 2 bases and J 9 bases, leaving 16 bases between the germline ends. CDR3 sequence (DNA): TGTGCCAGTAGTATAAACGGTGGGGGGAATCAAAAACTGTTTTTT. This encodes CASSINGGGNQKLFF. The full variable domain, its missing parts supplied by reference TRBV19 and TRBJ1-4, is DGGITQSPKYLFRKEGQNVTLSCEQNLNHDAMYWYRQDPGQGLRLIYYSQIVNDFQKGDIAEGYSVSREKKESFPLTVTSAQKNPTAFYLCASSINGGGNQKLFFGSGTQLSVL.

This clone was seen a single time. This chain connects TRBV5-1 to TRBJ2-5; D is ambiguous. Trimming shortened V by 0 bases and J by 2 bases, and 8 bases separated the two germline ends. Germline V gene sequence: CDR1 SGHRS, CDR2 YFSETQ. There are 14 residues in the CDR3. The DNA of the CDR3 is TGCGCCAGCAGCTTGGCCCTAGGGCAAGAGACCCAGTACTTC. Its protein product is CASSLALGQETQYF.

The J gene is TRBJ2-2, the V gene TRBV19; unclear D gene. Germline CDR1 and CDR2: LNHDA and SQIVND (reference sequence). Trimming took off 8 bases at V and 5 bases at J, with 21 bases between the two ends. The CDR3 is 16 amino acids. The CDR3 sequence: CASGPSAQPLTGELFF. The CDR3 nucleotides read TGTGCCAGTGGCCCCTCGGCACAGCCCTTAACCGGGGAGCTGTTTTTT.

The chain is built from TRBV24-1 and TRBJ2-3; D perhaps matches TRBD1 (6 bases). The CDR3 loop spans 13 amino acids. The germline gives CDR1 KGHDR, CDR2 SFDVKD. V lost 10 bases and J 5 bases, leaving 15 bases between the germline ends. The CDR3 loop is CATGVRGGDTQYF. For the CDR3, the DNA is TGTGCCACGGGGGTGCGAGGGGGAGATACGCAGTATTTT.

The gene calls are TRBV5-1 and TRBJ2-3; D is ambiguous. V was shortened by 0 bases and J by 3 bases, with 8 bases between the two germline ends. There are 14 residues in the CDR3. The germline V gene encodes CDR1 SGHRS and CDR2 YFSETQ. Here the CDR3 DNA reads TGCGCCAGCAGCTTGGCCTCGGCGACAGATACGCAGTATTTT. Translated, it gives CASSLASATDTQYF. Using reference TRBV5-1 and TRBJ2-3 for the parts outside the CDR3, the full variable domain is KAGVTQTPRYLIKTRGQQVTLSCSPISGHRSVSWYQQTPGQGLQFLFEYFSETQRNKGNFPGRFSGRQFSNSRSEMNVSTLELGDSALYLCASSLASATDTQYFGPGTRLTVL.

This chain joins TRBV7-3 and TRBJ2-3; 8 bases line up with TRBD2. After removal of 4 bases from V and 1 base from J, the junction contained 1 base not matched to a gene. The CDR3 has 14 amino acids. Germline V gene data show CDR1 as SGHTA and CDR2 as FQGTGA. This CDR3 reads CASSSGGGTDTQYF. The CDR3 nucleotides read TGTGCCAGCAGCTCCGGGGGGGGCACAGATACGCAGTATTTT.

This chain connects TRBV7-9 to TRBJ1-2; possible D gene TRBD1, 6 bases. This CDR3 contains 13 residues. CDR1 SEHNR and CDR2 FQNEAQ come from the germline V gene (reference sequence). The germline V and J ends were trimmed by 4 bases and 6 bases, with 12 bases remaining between them. Here the CDR3 DNA reads TGTGCCAGCAGCTCTTACAGGGTAGATGGCTACACCTTC. Protein product: CASSSYRVDGYTF.

The table lists this clone with a few counts. The chain joins TRBV7-9 to TRBJ1-1; D call uncertain. This CDR3 has 13 residues. Deletions cut 2 bases from V and 5 bases from J, with 9 bases between. Germline CDR1 reads SEHNR; CDR2 reads FQNEAQ (reference sequence). CDR3 residues: CASSLSFTTEAFF. CDR3 DNA sequence: TGTGCCAGCAGCTTATCGTTCACGACTGAAGCTTTCTTT.

The chain employs TRBV5-4 and TRBJ1-2; D ambiguous. V was pared by 2 bases and J by 8 bases, with 16 bases between. Germline V CDR1 and CDR2: SGHNT, YYREEE (reference sequence). The CDR3 contains 14 residues. The CDR3 sequence: CASSFPLAGGGYTF. As DNA, the CDR3 is TGTGCCAGCAGCTTCCCACTGGCTGGTGGCGGCTACACCTTC.

The chain carries TRBV2 and TRBJ2-2; TRBD2 agrees at 14 bases. CDR3 length equals 16 residues. From germline, CDR1 is SNHLY and CDR2 FYNNEI. Trimming cost V 4 bases and J 3 bases; bases outside gene matches: 1. CDR3 in DNA: TGTGCCAGCAGTGGGGGACTAGCGGGAGACACCGGGGAGCTGTTTTTT. Its translation: CASSGGLAGDTGELFF.

This CDR3 reads CASSPGPSSYNEQFF. As DNA, the CDR3 is TGTGCCAGCAGCCCGGGGCCGAGCTCCTACAATGAGCAGTTCTTC. V and J are TRBV9 and TRBJ2-1; D could derive from TRBD1 or TRBD2 (5 bases each). Germline CDR1 reads SGDLS; CDR2 reads YYNGEE. The CDR3 spans 15 residues. V lost 4 bases, J lost 0 bases, and 11 bases lay in between.

In its sample, this clone was seen a few times. The chain has TRBV30 and TRBJ2-1; the match to TRBD2 covers 8 bases. Losses at the gene ends were 1 base for V and 10 bases for J; bases not matched to a gene: 6. There are 13 residues in the CDR3. Germline V gene sequence: CDR1 GTSNPN, CDR2 SVGIG (reference sequence). The CDR3 spells CAWSAVTSGEQFF. CDR3 nucleotides: TGTGCCTGGAGTGCGGTAACTAGCGGAGAGCAGTTCTTC.

This chain links TRBV18 with TRBJ1-6, with unresolved D. With 3 bases removed from V and 7 bases from J, the gap between germline ends came to 10 bases. The CDR3 consists of 14 residues. The germline CDR1 and CDR2 sequences are KGHSH and LQKENI. The CDR3 loop reads CASSPETLNSPLHF. In DNA, the CDR3 is TGTGCCAGCTCACCCGAGACCCTGAATTCACCCCTCCACTTT.

This clone was found a few times. This chain connects TRBV10-3 to TRBJ1-1; 11 bases map to TRBD1. There are 15 residues in the CDR3. The trim removed 10 bases at V and 6 bases at J, leaving 13 bases unmatched. Looked up from germline, CDR1 is ENHRY and CDR2 is SYGVKD. DNA of the CDR3: TGTGCCACTGGGACAGGGGGTCCCAGGGGACCTGAAGCTTTCTTT. It encodes CATGTGGPRGPEAFF.